This TCR beta chain was identified during a study of shared clonotypes between healthy human individuals. Study-wide results and limits: Rarefaction demonstrated incomplete sorted-subset sequencing despite large depth. Estimated clonotype richness was generally higher in naive than memory subsets.

In the case of this clone: The antigen is not known.

Trimming shortened V by 4 bases and J by 5 bases, and 12 bases separated the two germline ends. CDR1 and CDR2 from the germline V gene are SGHNT and YENEEA. The CDR3 is 14 residues long. Clones were read by immunoSEQ multiplex PCR, and TCRdb kept only the in-frame ones, dropping some. Among 2 million to 3 million clones listed, roughly nine tenths were seen once. The chain uses TRBV11-3 and TRBJ2-1; no reliable D call. Sequencing input: naive CD4+ T cells sorted from blood. Described subset: CD45RA+ positively selected. This TCR was sampled from a man aged 18 to 30 in good health. The CDR3 loop reads CASSSLASNNEQFF. The DNA of the CDR3 is TGTGCCAGCAGCTCCTTGGCTAGTAACAATGAGCAGTTCTTC.